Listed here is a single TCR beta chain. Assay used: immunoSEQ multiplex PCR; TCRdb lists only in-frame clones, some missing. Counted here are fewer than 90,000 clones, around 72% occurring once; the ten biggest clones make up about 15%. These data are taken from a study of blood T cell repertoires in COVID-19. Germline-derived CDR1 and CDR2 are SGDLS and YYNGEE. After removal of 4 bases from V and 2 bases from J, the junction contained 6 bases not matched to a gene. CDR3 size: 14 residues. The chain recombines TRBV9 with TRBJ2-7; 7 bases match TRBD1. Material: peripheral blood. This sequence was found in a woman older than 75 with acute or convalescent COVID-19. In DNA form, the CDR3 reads TGTGCCAGCAGCCCCTGGGACAGCCCCTACGAGCAGTACTTC. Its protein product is CASSPWDSPYEQYF.